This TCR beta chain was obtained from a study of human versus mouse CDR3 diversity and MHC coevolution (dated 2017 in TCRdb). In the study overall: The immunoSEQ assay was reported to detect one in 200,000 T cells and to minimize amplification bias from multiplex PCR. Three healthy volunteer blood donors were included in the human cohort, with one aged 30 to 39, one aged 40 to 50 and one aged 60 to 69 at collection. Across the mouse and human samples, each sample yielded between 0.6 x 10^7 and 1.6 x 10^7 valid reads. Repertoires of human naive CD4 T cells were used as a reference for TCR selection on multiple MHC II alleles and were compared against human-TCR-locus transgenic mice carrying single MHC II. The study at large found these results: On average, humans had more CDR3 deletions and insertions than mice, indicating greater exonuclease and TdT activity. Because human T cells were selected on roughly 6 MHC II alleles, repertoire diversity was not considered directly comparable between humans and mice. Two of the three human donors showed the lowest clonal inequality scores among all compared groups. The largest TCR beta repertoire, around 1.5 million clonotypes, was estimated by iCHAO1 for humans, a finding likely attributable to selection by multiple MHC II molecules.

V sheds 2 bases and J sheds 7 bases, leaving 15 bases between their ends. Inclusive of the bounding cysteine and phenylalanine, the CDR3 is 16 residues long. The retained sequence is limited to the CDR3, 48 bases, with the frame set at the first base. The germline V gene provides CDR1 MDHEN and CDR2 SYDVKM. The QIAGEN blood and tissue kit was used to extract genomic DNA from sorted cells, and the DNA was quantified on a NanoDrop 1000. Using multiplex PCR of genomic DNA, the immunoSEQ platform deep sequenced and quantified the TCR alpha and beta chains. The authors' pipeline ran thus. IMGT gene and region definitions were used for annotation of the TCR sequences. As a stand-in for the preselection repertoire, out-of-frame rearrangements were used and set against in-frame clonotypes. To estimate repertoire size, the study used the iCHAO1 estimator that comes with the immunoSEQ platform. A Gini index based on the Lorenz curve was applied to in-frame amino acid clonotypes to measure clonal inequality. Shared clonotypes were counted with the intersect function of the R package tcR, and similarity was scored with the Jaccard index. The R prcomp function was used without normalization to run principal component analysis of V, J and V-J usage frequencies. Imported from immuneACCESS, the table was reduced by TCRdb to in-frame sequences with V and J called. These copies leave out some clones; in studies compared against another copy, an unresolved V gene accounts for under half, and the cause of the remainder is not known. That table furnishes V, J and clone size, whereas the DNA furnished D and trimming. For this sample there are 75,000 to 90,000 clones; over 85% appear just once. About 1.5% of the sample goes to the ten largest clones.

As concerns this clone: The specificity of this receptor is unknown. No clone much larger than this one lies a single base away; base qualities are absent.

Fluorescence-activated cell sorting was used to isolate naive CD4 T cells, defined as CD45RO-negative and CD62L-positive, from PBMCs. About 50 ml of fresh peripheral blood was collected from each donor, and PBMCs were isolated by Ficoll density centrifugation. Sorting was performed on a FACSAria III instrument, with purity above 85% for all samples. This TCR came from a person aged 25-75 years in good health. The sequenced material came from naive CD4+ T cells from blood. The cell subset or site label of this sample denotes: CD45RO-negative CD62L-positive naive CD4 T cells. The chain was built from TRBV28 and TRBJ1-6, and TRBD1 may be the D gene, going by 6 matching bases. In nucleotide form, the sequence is TGTGCCAGCAGTTTACTCGCAGGGGTTTTCAATTCACCCCTCCACTTT. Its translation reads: CASSLLAGVFNSPLHF.